This T cell receptor (beta chain) derives from a study of T cell responses to AZD1222 COVID-19 vaccine. TCRdb keeps only in-frame clones here, not all; method: immunoSEQ multiplex PCR. Here the sample spans 190,000 or so clones, 93% being singletons. The CDR3 is 13 residues long. Germline V gene data show CDR1 as LNHNV and CDR2 as YYDKDF (reference sequence). V lost 6 bases, J lost 3 bases, and 9 bases lay in between. Overall study results and limits: The CD4 TCRs associated with vaccination extended across spike and predominated at 160-218 and 743-854.

Note on this clone: Its target is unknown.

The material was peripheral blood, obtained 28 days after the second AZD1222 dose. The chain has TRBV15 and TRBJ1-5; D is possibly TRBD1 (6 bases). This TCR came from an adult who received the AZD1222 COVID-19 vaccine. The CDR3 region is CATRRDTNQPQHF. The CDR3 DNA is TGTGCCACCAGGAGGGACACCAATCAGCCCCAGCATTTT. Together with reference TRBV15 and TRBJ1-5, the CDR3 gives the full variable domain: DAMVIQNPRYQVTQFGKPVTLSCSQTLNHNVMYWYQQKSSQAPKLLFHYYDKDFNNEADTPDNFQSRRPNTSFCFLDIRSPGLGDTAMYLCATRRDTNQPQHFGDGTRLSIL.